These 12 T cell receptor beta chains were all obtained from the same sample, sequenced in a study of post-analysis software for immune sequencing data. Study-wide points: TRBV segments more frequent in patients than in controls numbered a few and included TRBV5-6, TRBV5-1 and TRBV20-1.

These TCRs' antigens remain unknown. Sequencing libraries made from TCR beta cDNA carried unique molecular identifiers. TCRdb itself ran the PCR reads through MiXCR, one entry per CDR3 protein. The sample contains a few hundred thousand distinct CDR3 sequences, about a third of which appear only once. Sequencing was done on a sample of blood. All receptors derive from a girl aged 2-17 years with multiple sclerosis.

The chain's CDR3 is CSAARLAGTYNEQFF. The CDR3 nucleotides read TGCAGTGCCGCAAGACTAGCGGGGACGTACAATGAGCAGTTCTTC. The rearrangement links TRBV20-1 to TRBJ2-1; TRBD2 agrees at 11 bases. The ends lost 6 bases at V and 4 bases at J; junction bases unmatched: 8. This CDR3 has 15 amino acids. Germline V gene lookup returns CDR1 DFQATT and CDR2 SNEGSKA (reference sequence).

V usage is TRBV6-5 and J usage is TRBJ2-5; no reliable D call. CDR3 length: 16 amino acids. V dropped 0 bases and J dropped 1 base, with 12 bases sitting between them. Germline V lookup: CDR1 MNHEY, CDR2 SVGAGI. CDR3 region: CASSYSIVPSQETQYF. The CDR3 coding sequence is TGTGCCAGCAGTTACTCGATAGTCCCAAGCCAAGAGACCCAGTACTTC.

This clonotype was detected once. A much more abundant neighbour one base away suggests this may be a read error. The chain joins TRBV10-3 to TRBJ2-1; tentatively, D is TRBD1 (6 bases). The CDR3 contains 15 residues. The V gene's germline CDR1 is ENHRY and CDR2 SYGVKD. CDR3 region: CAISGGQRTYNGQFF. CDR3 nucleotide sequence: TGTGCCATCAGTGGTGGACAGAGAACCTACAATGGGCAGTTCTTC.

The V gene is TRBV20-1, the J gene TRBJ2-3; the match to TRBD2 covers 13 bases. Germline CDR1 is DFQATT and CDR2 is SNEGSKA (reference sequence). V was clipped by 1 base and J by 7 bases; unmatched bases: 8. The length of the CDR3 is 16 residues. The chain's CDR3 is CSARGPLAGGRYTQYF. CDR3 coding DNA: TGCAGTGCTAGAGGGCCACTAGCGGGGGGGCGGTATACGCAGTATTTT.

This chain uses TRBV6-6 with TRBJ1-5; D uncertain. The CDR3 totals 15 residues. V was trimmed by 6 bases and J by 3 bases, leaving 15 bases between them. Germline V gene sequence: CDR1 MNHNY, CDR2 SVGAGI (reference sequence). CDR3 sequence: CASSFSSDDNQPQHF. In DNA, the CDR3 is TGTGCCAGCAGCTTTTCGTCAGACGACAATCAGCCCCAGCATTTT.

A few counts support this clonotype. The chain joins TRBV7-2 to TRBJ2-3; 7 nucleotides agree with TRBD2. The V segment lost 2 bases and the J segment 0 bases; nucleotides outside the gene matches: 5. The CDR3 sequence is 16 residues long. CDR1 is SGHTA and CDR2 is FQGNSA in the germline V gene. CDR3 sequence: CASSLFGRGSTDTQYF. In nucleotides, the CDR3 is TGTGCCAGCAGCTTATTCGGGCGGGGGAGCACAGATACGCAGTATTTT.

This clonotype was recorded a few times. The J gene is TRBJ1-5, the V gene TRBV15; D is uncertain. The length of the CDR3 is 16 residues. The germline CDR1 and CDR2 sequences are LNHNV and YYDKDF (reference sequence). V was cut by 0 bases and J by 6 bases, with 15 bases left in between. The CDR3 spells CATSRDWPGEGQPQHF. In DNA form, the CDR3 reads TGTGCCACCAGCAGAGATTGGCCCGGTGAGGGTCAGCCCCAGCATTTT.

This clonotype occurred a few times. This CDR3 reads CASSLVASLSSGANVLTF. In DNA form, the CDR3 reads TGTGCCAGCAGCTTGGTGGCCAGTCTCTCCTCTGGGGCCAACGTCCTGACTTTC. The rearrangement links TRBV5-5 to TRBJ2-6, with no clear D. V was pared by 0 bases and J by 0 bases, with 13 bases between. The CDR3 extends over 18 amino acids. In germline, CDR1 is SGHKS, CDR2 YYEKEE (reference sequence).

Only a few counts were recorded for this clonotype. The chain has TRBV29-1 and TRBJ2-1; possible D gene TRBD1, 6 bases. The length of the CDR3 is 15 residues. The germline V gene encodes CDR1 SQVTM and CDR2 ANQGSEA. Deletions cut 3 bases from V and 6 bases from J, with 18 bases between. The CDR3 DNA reads as TGCAGCGTTGAGTTAACCGGGACACCCCGCAATGAGCAGTTCTTC. Translation gives CSVELTGTPRNEQFF.

The chain uses TRBV12-3 or TRBV12-4 and TRBJ1-2; D remains ambiguous. V gave up 1 base and J gave up 6 bases, with 15 bases separating them. This CDR3 is 15 amino acids long. The CDR3 DNA reads TGTGCCAGCAGTTTAGTCGGAAAGGGTGCCCATGGCTACACCTTC. It yields the protein CASSLVGKGAHGYTF.

A few counts support this clonotype. This rearrangement joins TRBV10-3 to TRBJ2-1, with 8 bases fitting TRBD2. The ends lost 7 bases at V and 6 bases at J; junction bases unmatched: 26. The CDR3 runs 20 residues. Germline values: CDR1 ENHRY, CDR2 SYGVKD. The CDR3 nucleotides read TGTGCCATCACCTATACGAAGGGTTTGCCGAGCGGGGGCCGGGCCAATGAGCAGTTCTTC. It encodes CAITYTKGLPSGGRANEQFF.

The rearrangement joins TRBV4-1 to TRBJ1-5, with D tentatively TRBD1 (5 bases). Germline lookup yields CDR1 MGHRA and CDR2 YSYEKL. V was shortened by 1 base and J by 6 bases, with 13 bases between the two germline ends. The CDR3 spans 15 residues. Here the CDR3 reads CASSQVLGAGQPQHF. Written as DNA, the CDR3 is TGCGCCAGCAGCCAAGTTTTAGGGGCAGGTCAGCCCCAGCATTTT.